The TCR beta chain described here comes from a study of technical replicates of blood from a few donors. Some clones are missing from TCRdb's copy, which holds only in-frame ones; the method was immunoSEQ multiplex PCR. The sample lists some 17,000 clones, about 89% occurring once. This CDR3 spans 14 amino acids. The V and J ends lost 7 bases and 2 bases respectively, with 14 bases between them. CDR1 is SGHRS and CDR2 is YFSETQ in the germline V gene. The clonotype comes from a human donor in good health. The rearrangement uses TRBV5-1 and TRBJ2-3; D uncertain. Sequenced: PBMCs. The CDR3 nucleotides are TGCGCCAGCGCCTTGACAAGGCACACAGATACGCAGTATTTT. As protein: CASALTRHTDTQYF.